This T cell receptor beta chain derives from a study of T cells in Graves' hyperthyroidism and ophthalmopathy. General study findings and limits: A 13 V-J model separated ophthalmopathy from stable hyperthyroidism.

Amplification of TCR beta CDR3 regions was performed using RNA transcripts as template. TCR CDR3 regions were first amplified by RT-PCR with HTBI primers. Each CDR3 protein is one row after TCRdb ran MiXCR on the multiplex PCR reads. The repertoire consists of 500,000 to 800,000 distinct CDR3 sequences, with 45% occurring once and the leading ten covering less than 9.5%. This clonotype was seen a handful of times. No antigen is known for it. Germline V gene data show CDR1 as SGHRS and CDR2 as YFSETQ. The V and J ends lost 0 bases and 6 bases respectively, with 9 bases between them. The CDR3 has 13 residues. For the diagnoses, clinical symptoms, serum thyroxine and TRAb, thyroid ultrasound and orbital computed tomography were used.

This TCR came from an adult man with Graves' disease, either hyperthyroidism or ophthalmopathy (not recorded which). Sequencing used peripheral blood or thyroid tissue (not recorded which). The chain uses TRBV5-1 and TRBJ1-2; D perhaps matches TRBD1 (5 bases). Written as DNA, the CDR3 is TGCGCCAGCAGCTTGGGGGCAGGGCATGGCTACACCTTC. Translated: CASSLGAGHGYTF.